This TCR beta chain was sequenced during a study of T cell repertoires in cytomegalovirus infection (dated by TCRdb to about 2019). About the investigation overall: Recently identified HLA-C-restricted CMV epitopes, whose presentation resists viral immunomodulation, were targeted by peptide stimulations together with well-studied HLA-B-restricted epitopes. The HLA type of each donor mattered for the analysis, because public TCR beta signatures pointed to carriage of CMV infection along with the matching HLA type.

The meaning of the sample's treatment or condition label: in vitro stimulation with specific CMV peptide epitopes to enrich CMV-specific T cells. The paper as a whole reports these results and caveats: The ex vivo response was dominated by HLA-C-restricted CMV-specific TCR beta clonotypes, and the single most frequent clonotype in two of eight donors was supplied by these HLA-C-restricted clonotypes. In both this cohort and an independent cohort of 352 donors, the cumulative frequency of public TCR beta family members distinguished carriers of CMV infection plus the relevant HLA type.

With regard to this clonotype: Its antigen is currently not known. A read error may explain this, as a much larger clone is one base away.

The data were produced on an Illumina HiSeq 1500. Clones were called with MiXCR by TCRdb after fastp trimmed the public reads at Q25, and only in-frame beta chains were retained. A single entry per CDR3 protein holds the most common genes and DNA from its merged rows. This sample is represented by under 350,000 distinct CDR3 sequences; less than 25% of them were singletons. Approximately 19% of the sample is held by the ten biggest clonotypes. The specimen comprised cultured PBMCs, sampled from culture after CMV antigen stimulation. This TCR came from a human donor in good health (CMV status not recorded). Some clones in this sample may be carry-over from other donors' samples.

The nucleotides read TGTGCCAGCAGCGTCGGGACTAGCGGGAGAACAGATACGCAGTATTTT. It translates as CASSVGTSGRTDTQYF. The chain couples TRBV6-5 to TRBJ2-3, with TRBD2 matching 14 junction bases. The CDR3 starts with the cysteine, ends with the phenylalanine, and has 16 residues. Left in the record is the CDR3 DNA by itself, 48 bases read in frame from the first base. The CDR1 and CDR2 encoded by the germline V gene are MNHEY and SVGAGI. V is cut back by 6 bases and J by 3 bases, with 5 bases in the junction unmatched.